A selection of T cell receptor beta chains follows, all from one sample in a study of blood T cell repertoires in COVID-19. The method was immunoSEQ multiplex PCR; TCRdb's version includes in-frame clones alone and lacks a portion of them. Of some 320,000 clones listed, 90% are singletons. Sequenced input: PBMCs or T cells enriched from blood (not recorded which). The receptors stem from a man aged 60-69 years who had recovered from COVID-19. Both conserved end residues are part of each CDR3. Fields, in order: J gene, V gene, CDR3 protein.

J: TRBJ2-7
V: TRBV6-6
CDR3: CASSYVSYEQYF

J: TRBJ1-4
V: TRBV19
CDR3: CASSGQGAGEKLFF

J: TRBJ1-5
V: TRBV10-3
CDR3: CAIGSDRENNQPQHF

J: TRBJ2-7
V: TRBV24-1
CDR3: CATSDYRGESSYEQYF

J: TRBJ1-1
V: TRBV4-1
CDR3: CASLDRVGTEAFF

J: TRBJ1-1
V: TRBV5-1
CDR3: CASSPTGAGNTEAFF

J: TRBJ1-5
V: TRBV27
CDR3: CASSLGRDQPQHF

J: TRBJ2-1
V: TRBV28
CDR3: CASHMGGSRTYNEQFF

J: TRBJ1-2
V: TRBV29-1
CDR3: CSALDRNYGYTF

J: TRBJ2-1
V: TRBV3-1/TRBV3-2
CDR3: CATSGGEYNEQFF

J: TRBJ2-1
V: TRBV5-6
CDR3: CASRLGLAGLNEQFF

J: TRBJ2-2
V: TRBV5-1
CDR3: CASRPPGTGELFF

J: TRBJ2-7
V: TRBV5-1
CDR3: CASSLGGATYEQYF

J: TRBJ1-2
V: TRBV24-1
CDR3: CATSDLGANYGYTF

J: TRBJ1-5
V: TRBV7-9
CDR3: CASSFQSGGVNQPQHF

J: TRBJ1-2
V: TRBV5-4
CDR3: CASSLVPFGYTF

J: TRBJ2-1
V: TRBV11-2
CDR3: CASSLGRGGPSSYNEQFF

J: TRBJ2-7
V: TRBV6-1
CDR3: CASSEAGRAQDEQYF

J: TRBJ1-1
V: TRBV7-6
CDR3: CASSLRGSRGKNTEAFF

J: TRBJ1-5
V: TRBV9
CDR3: CASSATGDNQPQHF

J: TRBJ1-4
V: TRBV4-2
CDR3: CASSQEGTGGEKLFF

J: TRBJ1-1
V: TRBV7-2
CDR3: CASSSTAMNTEAFF

J: TRBJ1-5
V: TRBV7-2
CDR3: CASSLVQGSNQPQHF

J: TRBJ1-3
V: TRBV19
CDR3: CASRTTRSGNTIYF